The rows below give T cell receptor beta chains drawn from one sample of a study of glioma-infiltrating T cells after dendritic cell vaccination. Repertoires were generated with immunoSEQ multiplex PCR, while TCRdb's copy carries only in-frame clones and drops some. The profile shows 45,000 to 60,000 clones, about 86% of them singletons. The sequences come from blood, collected after dendritic cell vaccination. These TCRs come from a human donor with glioblastoma. Each CDR3 is given with its conserved first and last residue. A D gene is named only where the DNA matches it firmly. A row's size may be missing; if present it is once, few, many or a size class.

>TRBV6-5|TRBJ2-5|NA|NA
CASRPQGSETQYF
TGTGCCAGCAGGCCGCAGGGGTCGGAGACCCAGTACTTC
>TRBV19|TRBJ2-7|NA|NA
CASRGGYSYEQYF
TGTGCCAGCCGAGGAGGGTACTCCTACGAGCAGTACTTC
>TRBV5-1|TRBJ1-3|NA|once
CASSLGPGSSGNTIYF
TGCGCCAGCAGCTTGGGACCGGGGAGCTCTGGAAACACCATATATTTT
>TRBV25-1|TRBJ1-1|NA|NA
CASRRRGESMNTEAFF
TGTGCCAGCAGACGAAGAGGAGAATCCATGAACACTGAAGCTTTCTTT
>TRBV12-5|TRBJ1-5|TRBD1|NA
CASGLVWDREVQPQHF
TGTGCTAGTGGTTTGGTATGGGACAGGGAGGTTCAGCCCCAGCATTTT
>TRBV7-9|TRBJ1-6|NA|few
CASSLFAWANLTDSPLHF
TGTGCCAGCAGCTTATTCGCTTGGGCAAACCTAACCGATTCACCCCTCCACTTT
>TRBV29-1|TRBJ2-5|TRBD2|NA
CSVLAGEQETQYF
TGCAGCGTCCTAGCGGGGGAACAAGAGACCCAGTACTTC
>TRBV4-1|TRBJ1-6|TRBD1|NA
CASSQGQGFTYNSPLHF
TGCGCCAGCAGCCAAGGACAGGGGTTCACCTATAATTCCCCCCTCCACTTT
>TRBV5-6|TRBJ1-6|NA|NA
CASSWDSSSYNSPLHF
TGTGCCAGCAGCTGGGACTCGAGCTCCTATAATTCACCCCTCCACTTT
>TRBV18|TRBJ1-2|NA|NA
CASSPTDSNYGYTF
TGTGCCAGCTCACCGACGGACAGTAACTATGGCTACACCTTC
>TRBV5-4|TRBJ1-1|NA|NA
CASSLGVVSPGTEAFF
TGTGCCAGCAGCCTGGGAGTTGTCAGCCCGGGGACTGAAGCTTTCTTT
>TRBV11-3|TRBJ2-1|TRBD2|NA
CASSRLAGGPAEQFF
TGTGCCAGCAGCCGACTAGCGGGGGGGCCGGCTGAGCAGTTCTTC
>TRBV6-1|TRBJ1-1|NA|NA
CASSEVRVRGYQAIPQAFF
TGTGCCAGCAGTGAAGTACGGGTTAGGGGGTACCAAGCCATTCCCCAAGCTTTCTTT
>TRBV7-2|TRBJ2-7|NA|NA
CASSLSTVTYEQYF
TGTGCCAGCAGCTTAAGTACGGTTACCTACGAGCAGTACTTC
>TRBV4-3|TRBJ1-5|NA|NA
CASSQASYSNQPQHF
TGCGCCAGCAGCCAAGCCAGTTATAGCAATCAGCCCCAGCATTTT
>TRBV15|TRBJ1-2|NA|NA
CATSRDWGGLANYGYTF
TGTGCCACCAGCAGAGATTGGGGGGGGCTGGCTAACTATGGCTACACCTTC
>TRBV15|TRBJ1-4|TRBD1|NA
CATSWDRPDLQPNEKLFF
TGTGCCACCAGTTGGGACAGGCCAGACCTTCAACCTAATGAAAAACTGTTTTTT
>TRBV25-1|TRBJ1-2|NA|NA
CASSEADYGYTF
TGTGCCAGCAGTGAGGCAGACTATGGCTACACCTTC
>TRBV11-2|TRBJ1-1|NA|NA
CASSLDLGGTEAFF
TGTGCCAGCAGCTTAGATCTGGGGGGCACTGAAGCTTTCTTT
>TRBV5-4|TRBJ1-2|TRBD1|NA
CASSYTSAGTGGNYGYTF
TGTGCCAGCAGCTATACCTCTGCTGGGACAGGAGGTAACTATGGCTACACCTTC
>TRBV30|TRBJ2-1|TRBD2|once
CAVGWRGGFNEQFF
TGTGCTGTAGGGTGGCGGGGGGGCTTTAATGAGCAGTTCTTC
>TRBV5-1|TRBJ2-1|TRBD2|NA
CASSSGGLTYNEQFF
TGCGCCAGCAGCTCGGGGGGGCTAACTTACAATGAGCAGTTCTTC
>TRBV9|TRBJ1-1|NA|NA
CASSPRQWNTEAFF
TGTGCCAGCAGCCCCCGACAGTGGAACACTGAAGCTTTCTTT
>TRBV6-5|TRBJ2-3|TRBD1|NA
CASSYTGTGTDTQYF
TGTGCCAGCAGTTACACCGGGACAGGCACAGATACGCAGTATTTT
>TRBV29-1|TRBJ1-2|NA|NA
CSVDPATANYGYTF
TGCAGCGTAGACCCGGCGACAGCTAACTATGGCTACACCTTC
>TRBV4-1|TRBJ2-2|NA|few
CASSPRPQGMSAGELFF
TGCGCCAGCAGCCCCAGACCGCAGGGAATGTCGGCCGGGGAGCTGTTTTTT
>TRBV30|TRBJ2-1|NA|NA
CAWERSYEQFF
TGTGCCTGGGAGAGAAGCTATGAGCAGTTCTTC
>TRBV7-6|TRBJ1-1|NA|NA
CASSLDDGGENTEAFF
TGTGCCAGCAGCTTAGATGATGGGGGGGAGAACACTGAAGCTTTCTTT
>TRBV4-2|TRBJ2-1|NA|NA
CASSQLSGRQKYNEQFF
TGTGCCAGCAGCCAGCTCTCCGGGAGACAGAAATACAATGAGCAGTTCTTC
>TRBV11-1|TRBJ2-7|NA|NA
CASSLALRYEQYF
TGTGCCAGCAGCTTAGCCCTACGCTACGAGCAGTACTTC
>TRBV7-9|TRBJ1-3|TRBD1|NA
CASSLRTGTGNTIYF
TGTGCCAGCAGCCTAAGGACAGGGACTGGAAACACCATATATTTT
>TRBV2|TRBJ1-5|NA|NA
CASSDGYSNQPQHF
TGTGCCAGCAGTGACGGGTATAGCAATCAGCCCCAGCATTTT
>TRBV5-4|TRBJ2-5|TRBD2|few
CASSFGLAGGQETQYF
TGTGCCAGCAGCTTCGGACTAGCGGGGGGCCAAGAGACCCAGTACTTC
>TRBV2|TRBJ2-5|TRBD2|NA
CAGEGEASGGLRETQYF
TGTGCCGGAGAGGGGGAGGCTAGCGGGGGCCTAAGGGAGACCCAGTACTTC
>TRBV2|TRBJ1-1|NA|NA
CAWASTMNTEAFF
TGTGCCTGGGCTTCGACGATGAACACTGAAGCTTTCTTT
>TRBV6-5|TRBJ2-5|NA|NA
CASSTWGLQETQYF
TGTGCCAGCAGTACCTGGGGGCTCCAAGAGACCCAGTACTTC
>TRBV19|TRBJ1-6|TRBD1|NA
CASSIRQGDAYNSPLHF
TGTGCCAGTAGTATAAGACAGGGAGACGCCTATAATTCACCCCTCCACTTT
>TRBV10-3|TRBJ2-5|TRBD1|NA
CAISDMGQGLKETQYF
TGTGCCATCAGTGATATGGGACAGGGGTTGAAAGAGACCCAGTACTTC
>TRBV19|TRBJ1-5|NA|NA
CASSTTDSPYQPQHF
TGTGCCAGTAGTACAACCGACAGCCCCTATCAGCCCCAGCATTTT
>TRBV7-3|TRBJ2-1|NA|once
CASSLSSGDYNEQFF
TGTGCCAGCAGCTTATCTTCAGGGGACTACAATGAGCAGTTCTTC
>TRBV5-1|TRBJ2-5|TRBD2|NA
CASSLRLAGDQETQYF
TGCGCCAGCAGCCTTCGACTAGCGGGGGATCAAGAGACCCAGTACTTC